This T cell receptor beta chain appears in the sequencing data of a study of cytomegalovirus exposure and HLA in healthy donors. It was with 60 Vbeta and 13 Jbeta primers that the PCR ran. TCRdb's table, derived via immunoSEQ multiplex PCR, lists solely in-frame clones and lacks some. Of about 20,000 clones in the sample, around 77% were seen once. CDR3 length: 13 residues. The germline V gene encodes CDR1 SNHLY and CDR2 FYNNEI. Trimming left V 4 bases short and J 1 base short, with 7 bases between. The chain links TRBV2 to TRBJ1-1, with D unresolved. This sequence was found in a man in his sixties in good health and CMV-seronegative. Material for sequencing was PBMCs. In nucleotides, the CDR3 is TGTGCCAGCAGTGGAAACAGGAACACTGAAGCTTTCTTT. Translation: CASSGNRNTEAFF.